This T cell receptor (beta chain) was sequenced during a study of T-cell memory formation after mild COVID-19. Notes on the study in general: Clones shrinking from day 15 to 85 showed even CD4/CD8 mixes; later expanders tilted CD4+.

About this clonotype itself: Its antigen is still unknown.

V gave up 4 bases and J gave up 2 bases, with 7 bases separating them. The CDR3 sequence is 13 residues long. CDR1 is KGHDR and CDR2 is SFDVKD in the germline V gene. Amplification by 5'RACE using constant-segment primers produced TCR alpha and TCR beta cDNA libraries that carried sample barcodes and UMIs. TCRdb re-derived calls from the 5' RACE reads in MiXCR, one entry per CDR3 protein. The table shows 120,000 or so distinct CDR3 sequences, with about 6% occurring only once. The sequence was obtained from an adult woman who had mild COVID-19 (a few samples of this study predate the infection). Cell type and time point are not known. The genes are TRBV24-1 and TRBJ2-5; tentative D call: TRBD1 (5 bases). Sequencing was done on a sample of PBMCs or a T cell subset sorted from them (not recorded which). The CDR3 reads CATSEGHQETQYF. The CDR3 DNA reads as TGTGCCACCAGTGAGGGGCATCAAGAGACCCAGTACTTC.